This T cell receptor (beta chain) was captured in a study of blood T cell repertoires in COVID-19. About the study: The analysed material was cDNA or gDNA that came from T cells, B-cell-depleted T cells, or PBMCs.

Study processing details: Reference gene primer amplification yielded estimated nucleated cell counts. Clones were read by immunoSEQ multiplex PCR, and TCRdb kept only the in-frame ones, dropping some. V and J calls plus clone size are reproduced from that table; the DNA served to infer D and trimming. This table has over 400,000 clones, around nine tenths appearing once. The germline V and J ends were trimmed by 3 bases and 1 base, with 12 bases remaining between them. Germline-derived CDR1 and CDR2 are LGHDT and YNNKEL (reference sequence). The CDR3 has 16 residues. Residents of approximately 25 US areas, aged roughly 18 to 89 years, made up the participants. Symptom resolution, clearance, or two negative PCRs marked donors in Cohort 3 as recovered.

Input material: PBMCs or T cells enriched from blood (not recorded which). This sequence joins TRBV3-1 (or the pseudogene TRBV3-2) and TRBJ2-2, with TRBD1 as a possible D gene (6 bases). This receptor was identified in a woman aged 55-70 years who had recovered from COVID-19. The chain's CDR3 is CASSHALQGNTGELFF. In nucleotides, the CDR3 is TGTGCCAGCAGCCACGCTCTACAGGGGAACACCGGGGAGCTGTTTTTT.